The 29 T cell receptor beta chains below all came from one sample that was sequenced in a study of cytomegalovirus exposure and HLA in healthy donors. The PCR ran on 60 Vbeta and 13 Jbeta primers. The assay was immunoSEQ multiplex PCR, and TCRdb's table has in-frame clones only and misses some. In the table there are about 160,000 clones, more than 60% of which are singletons. Sequenced sample: PBMCs. These receptors originate from a woman between 40 and 55 years old in good health and CMV-seropositive.

This clone was recorded a few times. CDR3 sequence: CASSAGVGGEKLFF. Here the CDR3 DNA reads TGTGCCAGCAGCGCCGGGGTGGGAGGTGAAAAACTGTTTTTT. The J gene is TRBJ1-4, the V gene TRBV11-2; no definite D call. V lost 5 bases and J 7 bases, leaving 14 bases between the germline ends. Germline V gives CDR1 SGHAT, CDR2 FQNNGV. This CDR3 spans 14 amino acids.

The chain combines TRBV27 with TRBJ2-1; D ambiguous. The V end was cut by 7 bases, the J end by 4 bases, with 11 bases between. CDR3 length equals 13 residues. The V gene's germline CDR1 is MNHEY and CDR2 SMNVEV (reference sequence). This CDR3 reads CASTTNLYNEQFF. In DNA form, the CDR3 reads TGTGCCAGCACTACTAATTTATACAATGAGCAGTTCTTC.

The gene calls are TRBV18 and TRBJ1-1, with D uncertain. Trimming stripped 3 bases from V and 0 bases from J, with 11 bases between. The length of the CDR3 is 15 residues. Looked up from germline, CDR1 is KGHSH and CDR2 is LQKENI. The CDR3 DNA reads as TGTGCCAGCTCACCCTCGGGAGTCATGAACACTGAAGCTTTCTTT. Translating gives CASSPSGVMNTEAFF.

This rearrangement joins TRBV9 to TRBJ2-2; 7 nucleotides align to TRBD2. CDR1 is SGDLS, CDR2 YYNGEE, per germline. Trimming took 3 bases from V and 5 from J; bases not matched to a gene: 16. CDR3 length: 18 residues. The CDR3 DNA is TGTGCCAGCAGCGCGGGTAGGGGTGGACTAGGGAATACCGGGGAGCTGTTTTTT. This gives the protein CASSAGRGGLGNTGELFF. The variable domain in full, with the rest retrieved from reference TRBV9 and TRBJ2-2, is DSGVTQTPKHLITATGQRVTLRCSPRSGDLSVYWYQQSLDQGLQFLIQYYNGEERAKGNILERFSAQQFPDLHSELNLSSLELGDSALYFCASSAGRGGLGNTGELFFGEGSRLTVL.

The chain's CDR3 is CASSLFGTGGRNYGYTF. The CDR3 DNA reads TGTGCCAGCAGTTTATTTGGGACAGGGGGACGCAACTATGGCTACACCTTC. This chain uses TRBV28 with TRBJ1-2; 11 bases align to TRBD1. Germline loops: CDR1 MDHEN, CDR2 SYDVKM. The trim removed 1 base at V and 2 bases at J, leaving 6 bases unmatched. CDR3 size: 17 residues.

CDR3 amino acids: CASSIRRTGVSNQPQHF. Here the CDR3 DNA reads TGTGCCAGTAGTATAAGGAGGACAGGGGTTAGCAATCAGCCCCAGCATTTT. The chain is built from TRBV19 and TRBJ1-5; 9 bases line up with TRBD1. Trimming at V came to 2 bases and at J to 0 bases, leaving 5 bases not matched to a gene. The CDR3 runs to 17 residues. CDR1 and CDR2 from the germline V gene are LNHDA and SQIVND (reference sequence).

This clone has only a few counts. The chain links TRBV5-8 to TRBJ1-2; 8 bases are shared with TRBD1. The V gene end was trimmed by 0 bases and the J gene end by 6 bases; junction bases not matched to a gene: 7. The CDR3 runs to 15 residues. Germline V gene sequence: CDR1 SGHTS, CDR2 YDEGEE. This CDR3 reads CASSLGWDRSDGYTF. The CDR3 DNA follows: TGTGCCAGCAGCTTGGGGTGGGACAGGTCAGATGGCTACACCTTC.

The gene calls are TRBV30 and TRBJ1-2; tentative D call: TRBD1 (5 bases). CDR3 length: 12 amino acids. V was pared by 6 bases and J by 8 bases, with 16 bases between. Germline values: CDR1 GTSNPN, CDR2 SVGIG (reference sequence). The CDR3 nucleotides are TGTGCCTGCTTAACACAGGCTATGGGCTACACCTTC. Protein product: CACLTQAMGYTF.

This sequence joins TRBV7-9 and TRBJ2-5; 10 nucleotides match TRBD1. The trim removed 5 bases at V and 5 bases at J, leaving 14 bases unmatched. CDR1 is SEHNR and CDR2 is FQNEAQ in the germline V gene (reference sequence). This CDR3 has 17 residues. The CDR3 DNA follows: TGTGCCAGCAGCAAACCCGGGACAGGGGTTGAGGCCGAGACCCAGTACTTC. Its protein is CASSKPGTGVEAETQYF.

This clone was detected a few times. This rearrangement joins TRBV7-8 to TRBJ1-2; 7 nucleotides match TRBD1. CDR3 length: 15 amino acids. The J segment lost 6 bases and the V segment lost 5 bases, leaving 12 bases of the junction unmatched. Germline loops: CDR1 SGHVS, CDR2 FQNEAQ. CDR3 DNA sequence: TGTGCCAGCAGCGCCTCGTGGGACAGTGGCCATGGCTACACCTTC. Encoded protein: CASSASWDSGHGYTF.

V and J are TRBV15 and TRBJ1-2; TRBD1 aligns across 7 bases. The V gene end was trimmed by 0 bases and the J gene end by 4 bases; junction bases not matched to a gene: 8. The CDR3 covers 16 residues. Looked up from germline, CDR1 is LNHNV and CDR2 is YYDKDF (reference sequence). The CDR3 DNA is TGTGCCACCAGCAGAGACTTTAAAGGGGGCATCTATGGCTACACCTTC. The encoded protein is CATSRDFKGGIYGYTF.

The chain employs TRBV4-1 and TRBJ2-7; 9 bases match TRBD2. The germline CDR1 and CDR2 sequences are MGHRA and YSYEKL. The CDR3 covers 15 residues. V shed 0 bases and J 4 bases; nucleotides not matched to a gene: 4. DNA of the CDR3: TGCGCCAGCAGCCAAGATGCGGGGGGGCCATACGAGCAGTACTTC. As protein: CASSQDAGGPYEQYF.

V and J are TRBV27 and TRBJ2-1; TRBD2 aligns across 13 bases. The CDR3 length is 13 residues. With 5 bases clipped from V and 15 bases from J, the junction kept 7 bases outside the gene matches. CDR1 MNHEY and CDR2 SMNVEV come from the germline V gene (reference sequence). The CDR3 DNA is TGTGCCAGCAGTACGGGACTAGCGGGGTATTGGTTCTTC. It translates to CASSTGLAGYWFF.

In this sample, this clone turned up once. The chain couples TRBV7-2 to TRBJ1-1; D unresolved. The V end was cut by 5 bases, the J end by 1 base, with 8 bases between. Germline V gene lookup returns CDR1 SGHTA and CDR2 FQGNSA. The CDR3 has 13 amino acids. The CDR3 reads CASSLQQNTEAFF. As DNA, the CDR3 is TGTGCCAGCAGCCTCCAACAGAACACTGAAGCTTTCTTT.

The chain is built from TRBV19 and TRBJ2-2; the match to TRBD2 covers 10 bases. CDR3 length: 15 residues. The junction had 7 bases not matched to a gene; V was cut back by 6 bases and J by 6 bases. The germline CDR1 and CDR2 sequences are LNHDA and SQIVND (reference sequence). The CDR3 is CASRGASGGAGELFF. DNA of the CDR3: TGTGCCAGTAGAGGGGCTAGCGGGGGTGCCGGGGAGCTGTTTTTT. Drawing the rest from reference TRBV19 and TRBJ2-2, the complete variable domain is DGGITQSPKYLFRKEGQNVTLSCEQNLNHDAMYWYRQDPGQGLRLIYYSQIVNDFQKGDIAEGYSVSREKKESFPLTVTSAQKNPTAFYLCASRGASGGAGELFFGEGSRLTVL.

The chain is built from TRBV29-1 and TRBJ1-2, with D tentatively TRBD1 (6 bases). CDR1 is SQVTM and CDR2 is ANQGSEA in the germline V gene. CDR3 length: 13 residues. Trimming shortened V by 5 bases and J by 5 bases, and 15 bases separated the two germline ends. For the CDR3, the DNA is TGCAGCGTTTTGGGCATCAGGGGATATGGCTACACCTTC. Amino acid sequence: CSVLGIRGYGYTF. Based on the CDR3 plus reference TRBV29-1 and TRBJ1-2, the full variable domain is SAVISQKPSRDICQRGTSLTIQCQVDSQVTMMFWYRQQPGQSLTLIATANQGSEATYESGFVIDKFPISRPNLTFSTLTVSNMSPEDSSIYLCSVLGIRGYGYTFGSGTRLTVV.

V usage is TRBV29-1 and J usage is TRBJ2-3, with D possibly TRBD2 on 6 matching bases. V was shortened by 3 bases and J by 5 bases, with 9 bases between the two germline ends. This CDR3 region has 12 residues. The germline V gene encodes CDR1 SQVTM and CDR2 ANQGSEA. CDR3 sequence (DNA): TGCAGCGTTGATGGCGGGATAGATACGCAGTATTTT. Its protein is CSVDGGIDTQYF.

To note about this clone: The identical CDR3 is also encoded by other nucleotide sequences in the sample. The J gene is TRBJ2-7, the V gene TRBV7-9, with 10 bases matching TRBD2. The V gene end was trimmed by 4 bases and the J gene end by 2 bases; junction bases not matched to a gene: 2. Germline V gene sequence: CDR1 SEHNR, CDR2 FQNEAQ (reference sequence). The CDR3 sequence is 14 residues long. The CDR3 loop is CASSSSGGPYEQYF. Written as DNA, the CDR3 is TGTGCCAGCAGCTCTAGCGGGGGTCCCTACGAGCAGTACTTC.

The CDR3 coding sequence is TGTGCCAGCAGTGAGGGACTAGCGGGGGGGTGGGATACGCAGTATTTT. Protein product: CASSEGLAGGWDTQYF. The chain links TRBV2 to TRBJ2-3, with 16 bases aligning to TRBD2. The CDR3 is 16 residues long. V dropped 3 bases and J dropped 6; count of bases not matched to a gene: 3. The germline gives CDR1 SNHLY, CDR2 FYNNEI.

This clone was seen a few times. The chain combines TRBV19 with TRBJ1-1, with D perhaps matching TRBD1 (5 bases). Trimming cost V 3 bases and J 4 bases, with 12 bases left between them. This CDR3 has 14 residues. Germline-derived CDR1 and CDR2 are LNHDA and SQIVND (reference sequence). CDR3 region: CASSMGLRGTEAFF. CDR3 nucleotide sequence: TGTGCCAGTAGTATGGGACTGAGGGGCACTGAAGCTTTCTTT.

This chain links TRBV7-9 with TRBJ2-7, with 7 bases lining up with TRBD1. The CDR3 is made up of 13 amino acids. V lost 6 bases, J lost 3 bases, and 5 bases stayed unmatched. Germline V lookup: CDR1 SEHNR, CDR2 FQNEAQ (reference sequence). The CDR3 protein is CASSRDRYYEQYF. CDR3 coding DNA: TGTGCCAGCAGTAGGGACAGATACTACGAGCAGTACTTC.

The chain uses TRBV7-2 and TRBJ1-1; D gene uncertain. The V gene lost 2 bases and the J gene lost 0 bases, with 4 bases spanning the gap. Germline CDR1 and CDR2: SGHTA and FQGNSA. The CDR3 extends over 13 amino acids. The CDR3 here is CASSLLMNTEAFF. The CDR3 DNA follows: TGTGCCAGCAGCTTACTTATGAACACTGAAGCTTTCTTT. The full variable domain, its missing parts supplied by reference TRBV7-2 and TRBJ1-1, is GAGVSQSPSNKVTEKGKDVELRCDPISGHTALYWYRQSLGQGLEFLIYFQGNSAPDKSGLPSDRFSAERTGGSVSTLTIQRTQQEDSAVYLCASSLLMNTEAFFGQGTRLTVV.

The V and J genes are TRBV6-5 and TRBJ1-1; the D gene is possibly TRBD1 (5 bases). Trimming removed 6 bases from V and 1 base from J, with 12 bases in between. The CDR3 has 14 residues. Per germline, CDR1 MNHEY and CDR2 SVGAGI. DNA of the CDR3: TGTGCCAGCAGCCTCAGGGTTGGGAACACTGAAGCTTTCTTT. Amino acids: CASSLRVGNTEAFF.

The rearrangement joins TRBV10-2 to TRBJ1-4; tentatively, D is TRBD1 (6 bases). V lost 6 bases and J 7 bases, leaving 15 bases between the germline ends. This CDR3 is built from 14 residues. Per the germline V gene, CDR1 is WSHSY and CDR2 is SAAADI. The CDR3 region has the DNA TGCGCCAGCAGAGGGGGGGGTTCGTCTGAAAAACTGTTTTTT. Amino acids: CASRGGGSSEKLFF.

The chain combines TRBV10-3 with TRBJ2-5; 7 nucleotides match TRBD2. Germline V CDR1 and CDR2: ENHRY, SYGVKD. This CDR3 contains 15 residues. V trimming: 3 bases; J trimming: 2 bases; junction bases outside the gene matches: 6. The CDR3 reads CAISDPGRGQETQYF. The CDR3 coding sequence is TGTGCCATCAGTGACCCTGGGCGGGGGCAAGAGACCCAGTACTTC.

CDR3 protein: CASSWSGQGNYGYTF. As DNA, the CDR3 is TGTGCCAGCAGTTGGTCGGGACAGGGTAACTATGGCTACACCTTC. V and J are TRBV6-6 and TRBJ1-2, with 9 bases identical to TRBD1. J gave up 1 base and V 4 bases, and 4 bases lay outside the gene matches. This CDR3 region has 15 residues. The V gene's germline CDR1 is MNHNY and CDR2 SVGAGI (reference sequence).

This clone has just one count. The chain recombines TRBV2 with TRBJ2-7; no firm D call. Between the trimmed V and J ends, which lost 4 bases and 0 bases, there was a span of 10 bases. The CDR3 is 14 residues long. Germline loops: CDR1 SNHLY, CDR2 FYNNEI. In DNA, the CDR3 is TGTGCCAGCAGTGTAGTCCGGGTCTCCTACGAGCAGTACTTC. Translation: CASSVVRVSYEQYF.

The chain carries TRBV5-4 and TRBJ2-3; D remains ambiguous. The length of the CDR3 is 12 residues. The V gene's germline CDR1 is SGHNT and CDR2 YYREEE (reference sequence). Trimming pared 5 bases from V and 6 bases from J, leaving 10 bases between. This CDR3 is CASSSTLDTQYF. In DNA form, the CDR3 reads TGTGCCAGCAGTTCGACTCTTGATACGCAGTATTTT.

CDR3 DNA: TGTGCCAGCAGCGTAGTTAAGCGGAGCTCCTACAATGAGCAGTTCTTC. Amino acids: CASSVVKRSSYNEQFF. The chain couples TRBV9 to TRBJ2-1; D is perhaps TRBD2 (5 bases). This CDR3 is 16 amino acids long. The germline V and J ends were trimmed by 0 bases and 0 bases, with 10 bases remaining between them. Per the germline V gene, CDR1 is SGDLS and CDR2 is YYNGEE.